The 14 T cell receptor beta chains below all came from one sample that was sequenced in a study of CD4 T cells in relation to SARS-CoV-2 and coronaviruses. The protocol was immunoSEQ multiplex PCR, while the TCRdb copy is restricted to in-frame clones and leaves out a portion. The table records 41,000 or so clones, 84% of them present only once. These receptors lack a known antigen. The sample consisted of naive CD4+ T cells from PBMCs, cultured in vitro. Regarding subset: naive CD4+ T cells isolated by negative enrichment. These receptor sequences come from an adult with COVID-19.

This clone was observed a single time. The V call is TRBV28, the J call TRBJ2-5; D is unclear. CDR1 is MDHEN, CDR2 SYDVKM, per germline. Trimming shortened V by 10 bases and J by 2 bases, and 17 bases separated the two germline ends. This CDR3 contains 14 residues. The CDR3 nucleotides read TGTGCCATCAACGGGCCGAATATACAAGAGACCCAGTACTTC. Translation: CAINGPNIQETQYF.

The J gene is TRBJ2-1, the V gene TRBV2; tentatively, D is TRBD2 (5 bases). The CDR3 covers 13 residues. In germline, CDR1 is SNHLY, CDR2 FYNNEI. The V gene lost 7 bases and the J gene lost 8 bases, with 15 bases spanning the gap. CDR3: CASTQEAGHEQFF. CDR3 sequence (DNA): TGTGCCAGCACCCAGGAGGCGGGCCATGAGCAGTTCTTC.

The V call is TRBV2, the J call TRBJ1-3; no clear D gene. This CDR3 is built from 14 residues. V was shortened by 6 bases and J by 1 base, with 10 bases between the two germline ends. CDR1 is SNHLY and CDR2 is FYNNEI in the germline V gene. The chain's CDR3 is CASRTGLSGNTIYF. CDR3 coding DNA: TGTGCCAGCAGGACGGGTTTATCTGGAAACACCATATATTTT.

This chain uses TRBV5-8 with TRBJ1-3; D ambiguous. The V gene's germline CDR1 is SGHTS and CDR2 YDEGEE. V was clipped by 4 bases and J by 12 bases, with 11 bases between them. The CDR3 covers 11 residues. The CDR3 nucleotides read TGTGCCAGCAGCGCATACACCCGCATATATTTT. It translates to CASSAYTRIYF.

This clone has a handful of counts. The V call is TRBV7-2, the J call TRBJ2-1; maybe TRBD1 (5 bases). Germline assignment: CDR1 SGHTA and CDR2 FQGNSA. There are 13 residues in the CDR3. Trimming left V 4 bases short and J 5 bases short, with 9 bases between. In DNA form, the CDR3 reads TGTGCCAGCAGCTGGCAGGGCGACAATGAGCAGTTCTTC. Translated, it gives CASSWQGDNEQFF.

This chain uses TRBV11-2 with TRBJ2-2; weak D call: TRBD2 (6 bases). V lost 8 bases and J lost 4, with 17 bases in between. CDR3 length: 15 residues. The germline CDR1 and CDR2 sequences are SGHAT and FQNNGV. The CDR3 spells CASAPGLTGTGELFF. CDR3 in DNA: TGTGCCAGCGCTCCGGGACTTACGGGCACCGGGGAGCTGTTTTTT.

The chain carries TRBV7-3 and TRBJ2-3; D not certain. Looked up from germline, CDR1 is SGHTA and CDR2 is FQGTGA. The CDR3 loop spans 13 amino acids. V dropped 6 bases and J dropped 7 bases, with 14 bases sitting between them. CDR3 in amino acids: CASSLNIANTQYF. The CDR3, as DNA: TGTGCCAGCAGTCTTAACATCGCTAATACGCAGTATTTT. The full variable domain, completed using reference TRBV7-3 and TRBJ2-3, is GAGVSQTPSNKVTEKGKYVELRCDPISGHTALYWYRQSLGQGPEFLIYFQGTGAADDSGLPNDRFFAVRPEGSVSTLKIQRTERGDSAVYLCASSLNIANTQYFGPGTRLTVL.

Concerning this clone itself: The junction differs from germline at one of its ends, possibly a read error. The V gene is TRBV6-1, the J gene TRBJ2-1; 8 nucleotides agree with TRBD2. The CDR3 loop spans 13 amino acids. Germline CDR1 reads MNHNS; CDR2 reads SASEGT. The CDR3 sequence is CASSKAGEGEQFF. CDR3 DNA sequence: TGTGCCAGCAGTAAAGCGGGGGAGGGGGAGCAGTTCTTC.

The chain recombines TRBV10-3 with TRBJ2-3, with D perhaps assigned TRBD1 or TRBD2 (5 bases each). The CDR3 is made up of 15 amino acids. Trimming removed 3 bases from V and 2 bases from J, with 12 bases in between. Germline CDR1 reads ENHRY; CDR2 reads SYGVKD. Written as DNA, the CDR3 is TGTGCCATCAGTGATGGGGGAAGCAACACAGATACGCAGTATTTT. It specifies CAISDGGSNTDTQYF.

The V and J genes are TRBV9 and TRBJ2-1, with TRBD1 identical over 7 bases. The CDR3 is 15 amino acids. Per germline, CDR1 SGDLS and CDR2 YYNGEE. V shed 0 bases, J shed 1 base, and the junction held 1 base outside the gene matches. The CDR3 reads CASSVGGQSYNEQFF. The CDR3 DNA follows: TGTGCCAGCAGCGTAGGGGGACAGTCCTACAATGAGCAGTTCTTC.

This chain's CDR3 is CASSGGLRNTEAFF. The CDR3 region has the DNA TGTGCCAGCAGCGGGGGCTTGAGGAACACTGAAGCTTTCTTT. This chain links TRBV9 with TRBJ1-1; D possibly corresponds to TRBD1 (5 bases). The CDR3 totals 14 residues. CDR1 SGDLS and CDR2 YYNGEE come from the germline V gene. The germline V and J ends were trimmed by 3 bases and 1 base, with 10 bases remaining between them.

The V call is TRBV27, the J call TRBJ1-2, with D perhaps matching TRBD1 (6 bases). This CDR3 has 14 amino acids. The germline gives CDR1 MNHEY, CDR2 SMNVEV (reference sequence). Trimming cost V 3 bases and J 7 bases, with 15 bases left between them. The CDR3 DNA reads as TGTGCCAGCAGTTTCAGGGCAGGGGCGGGTGGCTACACCTTC. This sequence encodes CASSFRAGAGGYTF.

The chain joins TRBV28 to TRBJ2-7; 11 nucleotides match TRBD2. Per the germline V gene, CDR1 is MDHEN and CDR2 is SYDVKM. The CDR3 sequence is 15 residues long. V trimming: 7 bases; J trimming: 3 bases; junction bases outside the gene matches: 8. For the CDR3, the DNA is TGTGCCAGCACCTATAGCGGGAGGGCCAGCTACGAGCAGTACTTC. Amino acids: CASTYSGRASYEQYF. Filled out from reference TRBV28 and TRBJ2-7, the complete variable domain reads DVKVTQSSRYLVKRTGEKVFLECVQDMDHENMFWYRQDPGLGLRLIYFSYDVKMKEKGDIPEGYSVSREKKERFSLILESASTNQTSMYLCASTYSGRASYEQYFGPGTRLTVT.

V is TRBV3-1 (or the pseudogene TRBV3-2) and J is TRBJ1-1; D gene uncertain. Looked up from germline, CDR1 is LGHDT and CDR2 is YNNKEL (reference sequence). Trimming removed 0 bases at V and 8 bases at J, with 7 bases between. The CDR3 is made up of 12 amino acids. The CDR3 nucleotides are TGTGCCAGCAGCCAAGAGTCACAGGAAGCTTTCTTT. The encoded protein is CASSQESQEAFF.